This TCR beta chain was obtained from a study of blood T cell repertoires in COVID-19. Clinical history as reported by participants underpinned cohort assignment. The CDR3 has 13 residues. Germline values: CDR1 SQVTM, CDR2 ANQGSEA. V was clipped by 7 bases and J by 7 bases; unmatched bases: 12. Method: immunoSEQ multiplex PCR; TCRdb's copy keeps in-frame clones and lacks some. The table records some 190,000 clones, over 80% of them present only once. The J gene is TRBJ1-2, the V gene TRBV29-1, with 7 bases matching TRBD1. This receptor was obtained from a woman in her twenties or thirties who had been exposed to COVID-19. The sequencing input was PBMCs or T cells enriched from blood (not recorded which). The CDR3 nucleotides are TGCAGCGCGGAGAGAGAGGGGGCGCTTGGCTACACCTTC. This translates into CSAEREGALGYTF.